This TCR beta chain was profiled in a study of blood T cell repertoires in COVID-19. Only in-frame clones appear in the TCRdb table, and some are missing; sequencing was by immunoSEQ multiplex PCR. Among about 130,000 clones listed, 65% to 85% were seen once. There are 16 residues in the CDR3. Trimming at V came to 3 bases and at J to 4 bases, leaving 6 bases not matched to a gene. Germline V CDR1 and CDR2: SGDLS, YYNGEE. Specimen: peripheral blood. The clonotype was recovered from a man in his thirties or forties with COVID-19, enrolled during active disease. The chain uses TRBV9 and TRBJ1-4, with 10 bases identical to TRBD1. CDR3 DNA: TGTGCCAGCAGCGCGGGACAGGGGAGTGGTAATGAAAAACTGTTTTTT. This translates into CASSAGQGSGNEKLFF.